Reported below is one T cell receptor (beta chain). CDR1 and CDR2 from the germline V gene are SEHNR and FQNEAQ (reference sequence). Trimming took off 1 base at V and 8 bases at J, with 12 bases between the two ends. The CDR3 totals 15 residues. Authors' processing steps: Estimation of nucleated cell counts was performed using reference gene primer amplification. Here immunoSEQ multiplex PCR was the method, and the copy in TCRdb shows in-frame clones only, minus some. The DNA gave D and trimming, while V, J and clone size come from that table. The sample includes more than 45,000 clones, about 87% seen only once; the top ten take about 1.5%. The sample is drawn from a study of blood T cell repertoires in COVID-19. Study background: The United States, Italy and Spain provided the acute and convalescent COVID-19 samples. From T cells, B-cell-depleted T cells, or PBMCs came the material, which was cDNA or gDNA.

This clonotype was obtained from a man aged 55 to 70 with acute or convalescent COVID-19. The V call is TRBV7-9, the J call TRBJ1-6; a weak D match, TRBD1 (5 bases). Sequenced sample: peripheral blood. Here the CDR3 DNA reads TGTGCCAGCAGCTTAGATACTCCGGGGGATTCACCCCTCCACTTT. Protein: CASSLDTPGDSPLHF. The whole variable domain, remainder taken from reference TRBV7-9 and TRBJ1-6, is DTGVSQNPRHKITKRGQNVTFRCDPISEHNRLYWYRQTLGQGPEFLTYFQNEAQLEKSRLLSDRFSAERPKGSFSTLEIQRTEQGDSAMYLCASSLDTPGDSPLHFGNGTRLTVT.